This T cell receptor beta chain came from a study of graft-versus-host responses after intestinal transplantation. Study overall: Every one of the recipients received anti-thymocyte globulin induction and afterwards took tacrolimus and steroids for roughly three years. General observations from the study: Recipient marrow contained GvH clones, some of which appeared first in ileum or blood. Allograft clonal ratios (graft-versus-host to host-versus-graft) were high in patients who had graft-donor T cell macrochimerism. Association was observed between peak circulating GvH clone levels and early post-transplant HvG declines.

Libraries were prepared by immunoSEQ multiplex PCR; TCRdb keeps only in-frame clonotypes and omits some of them. The profile shows some 77,000 clones, 92% of them singletons. With respect to this clone: Its antigen is not known.

The CDR3 consists of 17 residues. V trimming: 5 bases; J trimming: 2 bases; junction bases outside the gene matches: 9. The germline gives CDR1 LNHDA, CDR2 SQIVND (reference sequence). The sample here was PBMCs, taken 98 days after intestinal transplantation. The clonotype originates from a human patient who received an intestinal transplant, so some T cells may come from the graft donor. The chain joins TRBV19 to TRBJ2-3, with 11 bases identical to TRBD2. In DNA form, the CDR3 reads TGTGCCAGTAGTGACGGGACTAGCGGAACTCACACAGATACGCAGTATTTT. It translates to CASSDGTSGTHTDTQYF.